The source of this T cell receptor beta chain is a study of shared clonotypes between healthy human individuals. Germline CDR1 is SGHDT and CDR2 is YYEEEE. The CDR3 loop spans 16 amino acids. Trimming at V came to 0 bases and at J to 6 bases, leaving 4 bases not matched to a gene. Every subset's genomic DNA went evenly onto several immunoSEQ plates. Per the study methods: With immunoSEQ giving junction-only sequences and no quality scores, filtering differed. The table came from immunoSEQ multiplex PCR; TCRdb's copy has only in-frame clones and leaves some out. V and J calls and clone size are as listed in that table; D and trimming were resolved from the DNA. The sample carries roughly 640,000 clones, around 74% recorded once. Worth noting for this clone: Its cognate antigen is unknown. A much larger clone is a single base away; this may be a read error. The sample has other DNA sequences that encode this CDR3 too.

Broader study findings: Shared clonotypes across all four donors exceeded non-shared ones in generation probability. Inspection by rarefaction showed sorted-subset sequencing to be incomplete despite large depth.

Sequenced material: memory CD4+ T cells sorted from blood. The subset was: CD45RA-negative fraction. This clonotype was obtained from a woman in her 30s in good health. The genes are TRBV5-6 and TRBJ2-1; 12 bases align to TRBD2. The CDR3 loop reads CASSLGLAGVSNEQFF. The CDR3 nucleotides are TGTGCCAGCAGCTTGGGACTAGCGGGAGTAAGCAATGAGCAGTTCTTC.